This T cell receptor beta chain is drawn from a study of cytotoxic CD8 clonotypes in ibrutinib-treated CLL. CDR3 length: 14 amino acids. CDR1 MNHNS and CDR2 SASEGT come from the germline V gene. The V gene lost 2 bases and the J gene lost 8 bases, with 13 bases spanning the gap. Profiled with immunoSEQ multiplex PCR; TCRdb holds only in-frame clones, not every one. In the table there are about 160,000 clones, under 85% of which are singletons. Sequences were derived from PBMCs, sampled after 24 months of ibrutinib treatment. V and J are TRBV6-1 and TRBJ1-3; D unclear. The receptor was isolated from a human donor with chronic lymphocytic leukemia. CDR3 in amino acids: CASSERFSVDTIYF. The DNA of the CDR3 is TGTGCCAGCAGTGAACGTTTTTCTGTTGACACCATATATTTT.